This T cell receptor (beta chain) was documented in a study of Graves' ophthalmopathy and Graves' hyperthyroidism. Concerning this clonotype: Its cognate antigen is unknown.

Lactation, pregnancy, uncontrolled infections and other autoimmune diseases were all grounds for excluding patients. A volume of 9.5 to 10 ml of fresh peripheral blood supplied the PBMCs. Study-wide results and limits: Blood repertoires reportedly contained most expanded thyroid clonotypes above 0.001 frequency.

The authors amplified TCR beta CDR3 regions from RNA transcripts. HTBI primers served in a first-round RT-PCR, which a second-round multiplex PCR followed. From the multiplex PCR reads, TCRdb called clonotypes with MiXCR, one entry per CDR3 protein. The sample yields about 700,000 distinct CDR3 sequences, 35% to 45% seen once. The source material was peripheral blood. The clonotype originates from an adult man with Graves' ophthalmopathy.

As DNA, the CDR3 is TGTGCCAGCAGTCCAGGACAGGGGGTTGAAGCTTTCTTT. This translates into CASSPGQGVEAFF. This chain joins TRBV2 and TRBJ1-1; 10 nucleotides match TRBD1. V shed 5 bases, J shed 7 bases, and the junction held 4 bases outside the gene matches. Germline V gives CDR1 SNHLY, CDR2 FYNNEI. This CDR3 is 13 amino acids long.